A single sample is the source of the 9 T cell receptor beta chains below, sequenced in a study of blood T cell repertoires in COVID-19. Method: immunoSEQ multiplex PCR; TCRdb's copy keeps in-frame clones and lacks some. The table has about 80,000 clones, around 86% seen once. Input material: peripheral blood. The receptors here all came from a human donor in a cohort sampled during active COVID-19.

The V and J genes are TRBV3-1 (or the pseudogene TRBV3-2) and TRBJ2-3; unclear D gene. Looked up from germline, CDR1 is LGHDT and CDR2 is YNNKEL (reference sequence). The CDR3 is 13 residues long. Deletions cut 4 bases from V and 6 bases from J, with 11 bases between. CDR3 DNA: TGTGCCAGCAGCCGCATTATGAGGGATACGCAGTATTTT. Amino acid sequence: CASSRIMRDTQYF.

CDR3 in DNA: TGCGCCAGCAGCTTGGGGGACAGCTACACCGGGGAGCTGTTTTTT. Amino acid sequence: CASSLGDSYTGELFF. The chain links TRBV5-1 to TRBJ2-2, with 7 bases that match TRBD1. The germline CDR1 and CDR2 sequences are SGHRS and YFSETQ. Losses at the gene ends were 0 bases for V and 3 bases for J; bases not matched to a gene: 2. The CDR3 has 15 amino acids.

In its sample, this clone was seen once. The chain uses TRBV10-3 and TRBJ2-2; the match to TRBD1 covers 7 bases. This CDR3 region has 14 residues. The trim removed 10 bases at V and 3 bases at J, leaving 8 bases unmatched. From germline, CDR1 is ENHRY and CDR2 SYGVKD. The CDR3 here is CASAGTEDTGELFF. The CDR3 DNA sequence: TGTGCCAGTGCCGGGACAGAGGACACCGGGGAGCTGTTTTTT.

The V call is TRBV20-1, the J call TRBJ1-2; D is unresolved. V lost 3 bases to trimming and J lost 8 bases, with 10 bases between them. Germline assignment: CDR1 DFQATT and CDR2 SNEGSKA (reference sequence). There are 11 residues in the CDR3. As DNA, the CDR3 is TGCAGTGCTAGGGAGACTCGGGGCTACACCTTC. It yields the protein CSARETRGYTF.

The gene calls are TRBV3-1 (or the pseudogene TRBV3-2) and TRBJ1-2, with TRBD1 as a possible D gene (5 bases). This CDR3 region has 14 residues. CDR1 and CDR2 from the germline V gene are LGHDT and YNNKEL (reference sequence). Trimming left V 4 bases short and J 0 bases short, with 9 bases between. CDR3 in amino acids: CASSRDLTNYGYTF. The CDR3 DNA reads TGTGCCAGCAGCCGGGACTTAACTAACTATGGCTACACCTTC.

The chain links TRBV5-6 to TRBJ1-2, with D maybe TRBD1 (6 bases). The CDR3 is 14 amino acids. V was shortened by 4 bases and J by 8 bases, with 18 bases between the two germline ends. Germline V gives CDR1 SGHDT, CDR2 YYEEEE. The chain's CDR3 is CASSLQGPSSGYTF. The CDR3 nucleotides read TGTGCCAGCAGCCTACAGGGTCCCAGCTCGGGCTACACCTTC.

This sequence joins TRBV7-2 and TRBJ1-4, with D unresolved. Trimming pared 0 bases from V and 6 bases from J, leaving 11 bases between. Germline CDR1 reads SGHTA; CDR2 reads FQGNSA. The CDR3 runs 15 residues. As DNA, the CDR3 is TGTGCCAGCAGCTTAGCCCCCGGGTACGATGAAAAACTGTTTTTT. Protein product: CASSLAPGYDEKLFF. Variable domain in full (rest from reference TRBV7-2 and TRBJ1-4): GAGVSQSPSNKVTEKGKDVELRCDPISGHTALYWYRQSLGQGLEFLIYFQGNSAPDKSGLPSDRFSAERTGGSVSTLTIQRTQQEDSAVYLCASSLAPGYDEKLFFGSGTQLSVL.

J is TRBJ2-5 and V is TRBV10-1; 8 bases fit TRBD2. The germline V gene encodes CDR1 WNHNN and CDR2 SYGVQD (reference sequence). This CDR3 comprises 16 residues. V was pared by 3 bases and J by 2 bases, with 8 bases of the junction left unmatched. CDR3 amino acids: CASSDGTGGRQETQYF. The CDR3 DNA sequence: TGCGCCAGCAGTGATGGCACGGGGGGGCGGCAAGAGACCCAGTACTTC.

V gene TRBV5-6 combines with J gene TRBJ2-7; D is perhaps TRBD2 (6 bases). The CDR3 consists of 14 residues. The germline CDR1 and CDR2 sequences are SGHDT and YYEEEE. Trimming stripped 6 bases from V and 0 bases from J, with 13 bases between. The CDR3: CASTRDFSSYEQYF. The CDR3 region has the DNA TGTGCCAGCACCCGGGACTTTTCCTCCTACGAGCAGTACTTC.